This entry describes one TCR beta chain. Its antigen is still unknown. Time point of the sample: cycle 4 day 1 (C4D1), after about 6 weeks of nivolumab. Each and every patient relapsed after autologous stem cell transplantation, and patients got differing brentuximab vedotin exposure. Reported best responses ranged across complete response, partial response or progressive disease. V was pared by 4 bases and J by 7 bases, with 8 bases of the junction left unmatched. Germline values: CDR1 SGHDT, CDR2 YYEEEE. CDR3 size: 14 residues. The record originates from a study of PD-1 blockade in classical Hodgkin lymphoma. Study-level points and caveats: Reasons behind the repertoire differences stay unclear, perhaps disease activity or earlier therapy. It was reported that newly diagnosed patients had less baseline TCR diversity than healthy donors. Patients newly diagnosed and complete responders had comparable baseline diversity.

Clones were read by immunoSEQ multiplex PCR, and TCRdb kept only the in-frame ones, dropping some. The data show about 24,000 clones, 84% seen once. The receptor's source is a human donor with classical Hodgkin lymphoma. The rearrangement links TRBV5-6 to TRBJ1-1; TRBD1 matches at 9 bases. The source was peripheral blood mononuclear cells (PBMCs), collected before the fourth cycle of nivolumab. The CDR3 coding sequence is TGTGCCAGCAGCGCGGGACAGGGACGGGGTGAAGCTTTCTTT. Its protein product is CASSAGQGRGEAFF.